These 22 T cell receptor beta chains share one sample of origin, sequenced in a study of blood T cells in healthy people across ages. The authors ran a second PCR of 7 to 11 cycles using a sample-barcoded 5' primer and a J-beta primer mix. TCRdb processed the 5' RACE reads anew with MiXCR; each CDR3 protein has one entry. The data contain 1 million or so distinct CDR3 sequences, under 55% of them singletons. The sequencing sample was made of blood. The receptors stem from an older woman in good health.

The chain is built from TRBV10-1 and TRBJ1-2; D not certain. Trimming cost V 1 base and J 6 bases, with 9 bases left between them. The CDR3 runs 13 residues. CDR1 WNHNN and CDR2 SYGVQD come from the germline V gene (reference sequence). The DNA for the CDR3 is TGCGCCAGCAGTGAGTTTCTAGGGAATGGCTACACCTTC. It is translated as CASSEFLGNGYTF.

This clonotype has only a few counts. The chain combines TRBV27 with TRBJ2-1; TRBD2 matches at 11 bases. Germline CDR1 is MNHEY and CDR2 is SMNVEV (reference sequence). The V segment lost 7 bases and the J segment 6 bases; nucleotides outside the gene matches: 5. The CDR3 extends over 14 amino acids. The DNA for the CDR3 is TGTGCCAGCACCCTTACTAGCGGGAGCAATGAGCAGTTCTTC. Translated: CASTLTSGSNEQFF.

The chain couples TRBV20-1 to TRBJ2-4; 10 nucleotides line up with TRBD2. The J call may be wrong; the DNA end is better matched by TRBJ2-7. CDR3 length equals 16 residues. Per the germline V gene, CDR1 is DFQATT and CDR2 is SNEGSKA (reference sequence). The CDR3 DNA sequence: TGCAGTGCTAGATCCCCCACTAGCGGGGCTTACTACGAGCAGTACTTC. Translation: CSARSPTSGAYYEQYF.

The chain is built from TRBV29-1 and TRBJ1-2; 8 bases are shared with TRBD1. The V and J ends lost 1 base and 6 bases, in that order; junction bases with no gene match: 10. Germline V gene lookup returns CDR1 SQVTM and CDR2 ANQGSEA. The CDR3 is 15 residues long. CDR3 region: CSVEGTGKRVDGYTF. DNA for the CDR3: TGCAGCGTTGAAGGGACAGGGAAGAGGGTTGATGGCTACACCTTC.

In this sample, this clonotype turned up a few times. The chain is built from TRBV6-6 and TRBJ2-5; TRBD2 agrees at 7 bases. The CDR3 is 15 amino acids. The junction had 10 bases not matched to a gene; V was cut back by 7 bases and J by 2 bases. CDR1 and CDR2 from the germline V gene are MNHNY and SVGAGI (reference sequence). CDR3 nucleotides: TGTGCCAGCAACCCAATCCATAGCGGGCAAGAGACCCAGTACTTC. Translated, it gives CASNPIHSGQETQYF.

The sample holds a few counts of this clonotype. This chain connects TRBV27 to TRBJ2-1; D may be TRBD2 (6 bases). The germline V gene has CDR1 MNHEY and CDR2 SMNVEV (reference sequence). The CDR3 loop spans 13 amino acids. V lost 5 bases and J lost 8, with 13 bases in between. For the CDR3, the DNA is TGTGCCAGCAGTCCTTTGTGGAGGGATGAGCAGTTCTTC. The encoded protein is CASSPLWRDEQFF.

This chain connects TRBV12-3 or TRBV12-4 to TRBJ1-2, with 8 positions matching TRBD1. V lost 5 bases and J lost 7; bases outside the gene matches: 9. The CDR3 loop spans 14 amino acids. The CDR3 bases are TGTGCCAGCAGTCGTGAACAGGGGGGAATTGGCTACACCTTC. Translation gives CASSREQGGIGYTF.

The V gene is TRBV18, the J gene TRBJ2-7, with a weak D call TRBD1 (7 bases). V lost 0 bases and J 6 bases, leaving 15 bases between the germline ends. The CDR3 runs to 15 residues. Germline assignment: CDR1 KGHSH and CDR2 LQKENI. The CDR3 protein is CASSPPSNRGGEQYF. The CDR3 bases are TGTGCCAGCTCACCACCGTCAAACAGGGGAGGCGAGCAGTACTTC.

Ten or more counts support this clonotype. The V call is TRBV20-1, the J call TRBJ2-3; 13 positions match TRBD2. Per the germline V gene, CDR1 is DFQATT and CDR2 is SNEGSKA (reference sequence). The CDR3 spans 16 residues. The trim removed 4 bases at V and 5 bases at J, leaving 9 bases unmatched. CDR3 DNA: TGCAGTGCTACGGGGACTAGCGGGGAGCTGGAAGATACGCAGTATTTT. Translated: CSATGTSGELEDTQYF.

The V call is TRBV6-1, the J call TRBJ2-5, with a tentative D call TRBD1 (6 bases). Trimming removed 11 bases at V and 5 bases at J, with 18 bases between. Germline CDR1 is MNHNS and CDR2 is SASEGT. The CDR3 has 13 residues. The CDR3 here is CASQGGLGETQYF. The CDR3 DNA reads TGTGCCTCCCAAGGGGGTTTGGGGGAGACCCAGTACTTC.

This chain uses TRBV6-5 with TRBJ2-7; D remains ambiguous. The V end was cut by 5 bases, the J end by 7 bases, with 18 bases between. The CDR3 runs 14 residues. Germline assignment: CDR1 MNHEY and CDR2 SVGAGI. As DNA, the CDR3 is TGTGCCAGCAGTCGACGGGCGGAATACAATGAGCAGTACTTC. Translation: CASSRRAEYNEQYF.

The chain combines TRBV7-2 with TRBJ2-5, with D possibly matching TRBD1 (6 bases). The V end lost 5 bases, the J end lost 13 bases, and 23 bases lay between the germline ends. The CDR3 totals 14 residues. Germline CDR1 and CDR2: SGHTA and FQGNSA. CDR3 residues: CASSPVRRGTPVYF. In DNA form, the CDR3 reads TGTGCCAGCAGCCCAGTACGTAGGGGGACCCCTGTGTACTTC.

The chain joins TRBV24-1 to TRBJ2-3, with 8 bases that match TRBD2. Germline CDR1 and CDR2: KGHDR and SFDVKD. The trim removed 7 bases at V and 3 bases at J, leaving 2 bases unmatched. The CDR3 extends over 13 amino acids. For the CDR3, the DNA is TGTGCCACCAGGGGCGGGAGGACAGATACGCAGTATTTT. Residues: CATRGGRTDTQYF.

This clonotype has just a few counts. This rearrangement joins TRBV24-1 to TRBJ2-3; D is possibly TRBD2 (5 bases). Germline V gives CDR1 KGHDR, CDR2 SFDVKD. The V end was cut by 4 bases, the J end by 2 bases, with 12 bases between. The CDR3 totals 15 residues. CDR3 sequence: CATSDNSGPTDTQYF. The CDR3 DNA follows: TGTGCCACCAGTGACAACAGCGGCCCCACAGATACGCAGTATTTT.

The chain has TRBV3-1 and TRBJ2-7; D uncertain. V lost 3 bases to trimming and J lost 3 bases, with 18 bases between them. The CDR3 contains 16 residues. From germline, CDR1 is LGHDT and CDR2 YNNKEL (reference sequence). CDR3 loop: CASSQAPSRILYEQYF. The CDR3 DNA sequence: TGTGCCAGCAGCCAGGCCCCAAGCAGGATTCTCTACGAGCAGTACTTC.

The CDR3 sequence is CATSNRRGGETQYF. Written as DNA, the CDR3 is TGTGCCACCAGTAACCGAAGGGGGGGGGAGACCCAGTACTTC. The rearrangement links TRBV15 to TRBJ2-5, with D possibly matching TRBD2 (7 bases). The CDR3 is 14 residues long. Trimming removed 6 bases at V and 5 bases at J, with 16 bases between. Germline-derived CDR1 and CDR2 are LNHNV and YYDKDF (reference sequence).

The V gene is TRBV7-8, the J gene TRBJ2-7, with 7 bases aligning to TRBD1. Germline V gene data show CDR1 as SGHVS and CDR2 as FQNEAQ. With V trimmed by 2 bases and J by 2 bases, 3 bases remained unmatched. The CDR3 consists of 14 residues. The CDR3 protein is CASSLRDRPYEQYF. As DNA, the CDR3 is TGTGCCAGCAGCTTACGGGACAGACCCTACGAGCAGTACTTC. Together with reference TRBV7-8 and TRBJ2-7, the CDR3 gives the full variable domain: GAGVSQSPRYKVAKRGQDVALRCDPISGHVSLFWYQQALGQGPEFLTYFQNEAQLDKSGLPSDRFFAERPEGSVSTLKIQRTQQEDSAVYLCASSLRDRPYEQYFGPGTRLTVT.

The chain employs TRBV7-9 and TRBJ2-1; D ambiguous. The CDR3 sequence is 14 residues long. Germline-derived CDR1 and CDR2 are SEHNR and FQNEAQ (reference sequence). Trimming removed 5 bases from V and 2 bases from J, with 10 bases in between. CDR3 sequence (DNA): TGTGCCAGCAGCCCCCCCGCGCCCTACAATGAGCAGTTCTTC. Translation: CASSPPAPYNEQFF.

DNA of the CDR3: TGTGCCACCACCGGCGGCGGGACAGCCTACTACGAGCAGTACTTC. It is translated as CATTGGGTAYYEQYF. This chain uses TRBV24-1 with TRBJ2-7, with D perhaps matching TRBD1 (7 bases). The V gene lost 8 bases and the J gene lost 3 bases, with 19 bases spanning the gap. Germline CDR1 reads KGHDR; CDR2 reads SFDVKD. The CDR3 spans 15 residues.

This clonotype has a handful of counts. The chain has TRBV5-4 and TRBJ2-5; weak D call: TRBD2 (6 bases). Looked up from germline, CDR1 is SGHNT and CDR2 is YYREEE (reference sequence). The CDR3 sequence is 15 residues long. Trimming removed 0 bases from V and 5 bases from J, with 14 bases in between. CDR3 protein: CASSLVGVRGETQYF. The CDR3 coding sequence is TGTGCCAGCAGCTTGGTGGGTGTTCGGGGGGAGACCCAGTACTTC.

The chain joins TRBV4-2 to TRBJ2-1; 11 bases align to TRBD2. The germline gives CDR1 LGHNA, CDR2 YNFKEQ. The J segment lost 8 bases and the V segment lost 3 bases, leaving 12 bases of the junction unmatched. This CDR3 comprises 17 residues. CDR3: CASSQMHLAGGGDEQFF. In DNA, the CDR3 is TGTGCCAGCAGCCAGATGCACCTAGCGGGAGGCGGCGATGAGCAGTTCTTC.

This clonotype was picked up one time. This chain connects TRBV13 to TRBJ1-1, with TRBD1 matching over 7 bases. The CDR3 extends over 13 amino acids. With 6 bases clipped from V and 3 bases from J, the junction kept 4 bases outside the gene matches. Per the germline V gene, CDR1 is PRHDT and CDR2 is FYEKMQ (reference sequence). The CDR3 protein is CASSTGVDTEAFF. CDR3 sequence (DNA): TGTGCCAGCAGTACAGGGGTGGACACTGAAGCTTTCTTT.